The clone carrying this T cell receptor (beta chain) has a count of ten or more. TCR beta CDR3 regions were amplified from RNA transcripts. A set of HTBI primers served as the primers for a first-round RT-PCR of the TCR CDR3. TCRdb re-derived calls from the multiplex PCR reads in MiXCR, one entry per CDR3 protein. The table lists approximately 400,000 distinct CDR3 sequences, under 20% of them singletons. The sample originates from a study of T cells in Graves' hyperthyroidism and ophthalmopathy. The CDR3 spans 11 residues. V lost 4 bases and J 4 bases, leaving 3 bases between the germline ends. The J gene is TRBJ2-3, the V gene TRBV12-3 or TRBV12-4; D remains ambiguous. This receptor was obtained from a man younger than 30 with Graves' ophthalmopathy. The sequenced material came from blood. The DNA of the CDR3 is TGTGCCAGCAGTTCATCAGATACGCAGTATTTT. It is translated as CASSSSDTQYF.